Below, one T cell receptor (beta chain) is given with its context. The sample is drawn from a study of blood T cell repertoires in COVID-19. Background on the study: Acute and convalescent COVID-19 samples came from the United States, Italy and Spain.

Trimming took 8 bases from V and 5 from J, leaving 16 bases between them. From germline, CDR1 is SQVTM and CDR2 ANQGSEA. This CDR3 has 12 residues. In terms of age and location, participants ranged from roughly 18 to 100 years and lived in under 30 US areas. The study counted Cohort 3 donors as recovered given two negative PCRs, clearance, or symptom resolution. This table comes from immunoSEQ multiplex PCR, and its TCRdb copy is limited to in-frame clones, with some not included. The sample carries a few hundred thousand clones, roughly 87% recorded once. Input material: PBMCs or T cells enriched from blood (not recorded which). This clonotype was sampled from a woman under 40 who had recovered from COVID-19. This sequence joins TRBV29-1 and TRBJ2-7, with D possibly being TRBD1 (6 bases). CDR3 in amino acids: CSTRTAFNEQYF. CDR3 bases: TGCAGCACACGGACAGCCTTCAACGAGCAGTACTTC.